This T cell receptor beta chain emerged from a study of T-cell memory formation after mild COVID-19. Study information: For the most part, TCR clusters were specific to one donor. General study findings and limits: Of the contracting clones, CD4+ ones lay mainly in CM and EM, and CD8+ ones in EMRA.

The germline V gene encodes CDR1 MNHEY and CDR2 SMNVEV (reference sequence). The CDR3 extends over 16 amino acids. V was cut by 0 bases and J by 2 bases, with 14 bases left in between. 5'RACE primed at constant segments yielded TCR alpha and TCR beta cDNA libraries bearing sample barcodes and UMIs. MiXCR was run by TCRdb on the 5' RACE reads, yielding one entry per CDR3 protein. The sample records 250,000 to 300,000 distinct CDR3 sequences, around 8% being singletons. With regard to this clonotype: Its target is unknown.

This chain uses TRBV27 with TRBJ2-7; possible D gene TRBD2, 6 bases. Sequencing was done on a sample of PBMCs or a T cell subset sorted from them (not recorded which). The origin of this receptor is a man younger than 35 who had mild COVID-19 (a few samples of this study predate the infection). Cell type and time point are not known. In DNA form, the CDR3 reads TGTGCCAGCAGTTTATCGGGCACCGGACTAACCTACGAGCAGTACTTC. This sequence encodes CASSLSGTGLTYEQYF.